The 4 T cell receptor beta chains listed next were all sequenced from one sample in a study of regulatory T cells in long-lasting Graves disease (dated by TCRdb to the early 2020s). Preparation of the library involved multiplex PCR. The data were produced on an Illumina HiSeq 4000. To build TCR beta libraries, CDR3 regions were amplified by Arm-PCR using iRepertoire HTBI primers. TCRdb passed the public sequencing reads through fastp at Q25 and MiXCR, retaining productive beta sequences. Each entry merges the rows of one CDR3 protein and shows their most common DNA and genes. Recorded for this sample are around 460,000 distinct CDR3 sequences; 22% of them occurred a single time. Clones ranked in the top ten supply under 15% of the sample. The time point tag for this specimen amounts to: persistent/refractory GD, antithyroid drugs over 5 years with positive TRAb. RNA was extracted from PBMCs in TRIzol for both TCR sequencing and RNA sequencing.

This specimen consisted of peripheral blood mononuclear cells (PBMCs), obtained when the disease was refractory, from a patient treated with antithyroid drugs. The receptors come from a female donor with Graves disease.

This clonotype was counted between two and nine times. The rearrangement links TRBV5-1 to TRBJ1-4; 7 nucleotides align to TRBD1. The CDR3 has 15 amino acids. CDR1 is SGHRS, CDR2 YFSETQ, per germline. The J segment lost 5 bases and the V segment lost 0 bases, leaving 4 bases of the junction unmatched. CDR3 sequence (DNA): TGCGCCAGCAGCTTGGAGGGGACAGCCAATGAAAAACTGTTTTTT. Protein product: CASSLEGTANEKLFF.

This clonotype was seen ten or more times. The rearrangement links TRBV2 to TRBJ1-2, with a tentative D call TRBD1 (5 bases). The CDR3 runs to 13 residues. The V end lost 7 bases, the J end lost 10 bases, and 19 bases lay between the germline ends. Germline lookup yields CDR1 SNHLY and CDR2 FYNNEI. DNA for the CDR3: TGTGCCAGCACTAAAACGGGTGGGGACCCCTACACCTTC. This sequence encodes CASTKTGGDPYTF. The full variable domain, completed using reference TRBV2 and TRBJ1-2, is EPEVTQTPSHQVTQMGQEVILRCVPISNHLYFYWYRQILGQKVEFLVSFYNNEISEKSEIFDDQFSVERPDGSNFTLKIRSTKLEDSAMYFCASTKTGGDPYTFGSGTRLTVV.

This clonotype appeared many times. V and J are TRBV10-3 and TRBJ1-5; TRBD1 matches 9 bases. CDR3 length: 15 amino acids. The V gene's germline CDR1 is ENHRY and CDR2 SYGVKD. V was pared by 6 bases and J by 4 bases, with 7 bases of the junction left unmatched. The CDR3 is CAISAGTGSNQPQHF. CDR3 bases: TGTGCCATCAGCGCCGGGACAGGGTCTAATCAGCCCCAGCATTTT.

This clonotype was observed a few times. The rearrangement joins TRBV29-1 to TRBJ1-1; D uncertain. V dropped 5 bases and J dropped 1 base, with 17 bases sitting between them. This CDR3 is built from 15 residues. Germline CDR1 is SQVTM and CDR2 is ANQGSEA. CDR3: CSVPPDGGQNTEAFF. In DNA form, the CDR3 reads TGCAGCGTTCCTCCCGACGGAGGCCAGAACACTGAAGCTTTCTTT.